The 10 T cell receptor beta chains below were found in one sample sequenced in a study of T-cell memory formation after mild COVID-19. TCRdb reprocessed the 5' RACE reads with MiXCR, giving one entry per CDR3 protein. The sample lists about 150,000 distinct CDR3 sequences, about 15% seen once, with approximately 14% in the top ten. Sequencing used PBMCs or a T cell subset sorted from them (not recorded which). These receptors were taken from an adult woman who had mild COVID-19 (a few samples of this study predate the infection). Cell type and time point are not known.

The CDR3 here is CASSLELAGGRGTQYF. The CDR3 nucleotides are TGTGCCAGCAGCTTAGAACTAGCGGGGGGGCGCGGGACCCAGTACTTC. This chain uses TRBV11-2 with TRBJ2-5, with TRBD2 matching 13 bases. After removal of 0 bases from V and 7 bases from J, the junction contained 5 bases not matched to a gene. Looked up from germline, CDR1 is SGHAT and CDR2 is FQNNGV. This CDR3 region has 16 residues.

This clonotype was found a few times. V is TRBV7-8 and J is TRBJ2-3; TRBD2 agrees at 16 bases. The CDR3 is 19 amino acids. V lost 4 bases and J lost 6; bases outside the gene matches: 13. The V gene's germline CDR1 is SGHVS and CDR2 FQNEAQ. CDR3 DNA sequence: TGTGCCAGCAGCTCTTACCGCGGGACTAGCGGGGGGGCGGATGATACGCAGTATTTT. Its translation is CASSSYRGTSGGADDTQYF.

This clonotype was seen more than once but under ten times. CDR3 sequence reads: CASSPTGTSGGEQFF. The DNA of the CDR3 is TGTGCCAGCAGCCCAACCGGGACTAGCGGGGGGGAACAGTTCTTC. This sequence joins TRBV7-3 and TRBJ2-1; 16 bases match TRBD2. V shed 5 bases, J shed 13 bases, and the junction held 8 bases outside the gene matches. This CDR3 contains 15 residues. The germline gives CDR1 SGHTA, CDR2 FQGTGA.

This clonotype was seen a few times. The rearrangement links TRBV6-2 or TRBV6-3 to TRBJ2-1; D unresolved. CDR1 is MNHEY and CDR2 is SVGEGT in the germline V gene. V was clipped by 7 bases and J by 10 bases, with 11 bases between them. The CDR3 loop spans 11 amino acids. The DNA of the CDR3 is TGTGCCAGCACGGATTTGAGGGAGCAGTTCTTC. This sequence encodes CASTDLREQFF.

The chain carries TRBV11-2 and TRBJ1-2; 8 bases line up with TRBD1. Losses at the gene ends were 3 bases for V and 14 bases for J; bases not matched to a gene: 11. CDR1 and CDR2 (germline): SGHAT, FQNNGV. The CDR3 covers 13 residues. CDR3 protein: CASSFRTGRPSTF. The CDR3 nucleotides read TGTGCCAGCAGCTTCCGGACAGGGCGTCCTAGTACCTTC.

The CDR3 reads CASRDRVNSPLHF. The CDR3 DNA reads as TGCGCCAGCCGGGACAGGGTTAATTCACCCCTCCACTTT. The V and J genes are TRBV5-1 and TRBJ1-6, with 9 bases that match TRBD1. J was trimmed by 6 bases and V by 7 bases; bases with no gene match: 2. The CDR3 runs to 13 residues. Germline CDR1 and CDR2: SGHRS and YFSETQ. The entire variable domain, with the rest obtained from reference TRBV5-1 and TRBJ1-6, is as follows: KAGVTQTPRYLIKTRGQQVTLSCSPISGHRSVSWYQQTPGQGLQFLFEYFSETQRNKGNFPGRFSGRQFSNSRSEMNVSTLELGDSALYLCASRDRVNSPLHFGNGTRLTVT.

In nucleotides, the CDR3 is TGTGCCAGTAGTCAGGTCCAGAACTACTATGGCTACACCTTC. Amino acid sequence: CASSQVQNYYGYTF. V gene TRBV19 combines with J gene TRBJ1-2; D is unresolved. Looked up from germline, CDR1 is LNHDA and CDR2 is SQIVND (reference sequence). The length of the CDR3 is 14 residues. V was cut by 5 bases and J by 3 bases, with 13 bases left in between.

This clonotype has only a few counts. This chain links TRBV27 with TRBJ2-7; D not resolved. The germline gives CDR1 MNHEY, CDR2 SMNVEV (reference sequence). The V and J ends lost 5 bases and 1 base respectively, with 12 bases between them. The CDR3 has 14 residues. CDR3 region: CASSLVLGSYEQYF. The CDR3 DNA reads as TGTGCCAGCAGTCTCGTGCTTGGTTCCTACGAGCAGTACTTC.

This clonotype turned up a few times. The chain employs TRBV10-3 and TRBJ2-2, with D perhaps matching TRBD1 (5 bases). The ends were cut back, 10 bases at V and 2 bases at J, with 14 bases in the middle. The CDR3 runs to 14 residues. CDR1 ENHRY and CDR2 SYGVKD come from the germline V gene. The CDR3 sequence: CATHPDRNTGELFF. The CDR3 DNA sequence: TGTGCCACCCACCCCGACAGAAACACCGGGGAGCTGTTTTTT.

This clonotype was detected a few times. J is TRBJ2-3 and V is TRBV6-4; D not certain. Germline CDR1 MRHNA, CDR2 SNTAGT. CDR3 length: 13 residues. Trimming cost V 5 bases and J 0 bases, with 6 bases left between them. This CDR3 is CASSSWSTDTQYF. The CDR3, as DNA: TGTGCCAGCAGTTCCTGGAGCACAGATACGCAGTATTTT.